Presented here are 2 T cell receptor beta chains from one specimen sequenced in a study of post-analysis software for immune sequencing data. Findings of the study overall: Controls showed lower frequencies than patients for several TRBV segments, and TRBV5-6, TRBV5-1 and TRBV20-1 were among these.

These receptors have no known antigen. Unique molecular identifiers had been added to the TCR beta cDNA libraries. TCRdb processed the PCR reads anew with MiXCR; each CDR3 protein has one entry. The sample yields some 190,000 distinct CDR3 sequences, approximately 30% seen once. The sample consisted of blood. The receptors shown here come from a girl aged 2-17 years with multiple sclerosis.

Only a few counts were recorded for this clonotype. This chain connects TRBV6-1 to TRBJ1-1; TRBD1 might be the D (6 bases). From germline, CDR1 is MNHNS and CDR2 SASEGT. Trimming pared 6 bases from V and 0 bases from J, leaving 14 bases between. CDR3 size: 15 residues. CDR3 loop: CASRGQRLMNTEAFF. CDR3 coding DNA: TGTGCCAGCAGAGGACAGCGACTGATGAACACTGAAGCTTTCTTT.

The rearrangement joins TRBV12-3 or TRBV12-4 to TRBJ1-5; TRBD1 might be the D (5 bases). This CDR3 has 13 amino acids. The CDR3 coding sequence is TGTGCTACCACAGGTTATAGCAATCAGCCCCAGCATTTT. As protein: CATTGYSNQPQHF.